The clone carrying this TCR beta chain was found once. These data originate in a study of OX40 agonist ivuxolimab in advanced cancers. Study summary: The patients got ivuxolimab, which is an agonistic anti-OX40 (CD134) antibody. At 65% to 85% male, the cohort had a mean age of 60 years, ranging from roughly 20 to 90.

Sequencing used immunoSEQ multiplex PCR; TCRdb keeps in-frame clones, though not all of them. The sample has roughly 29,000 clones; 75% to 95% are singletons. Samples were taken at baseline and on day 1 of cycles 4 and 7. The input for sequencing was CD4+ or CD8+ T cells sorted from blood, taken in a trial of the OX40 agonist ivuxolimab. The clonotype was recovered from an adult with an advanced solid tumor such as melanoma, head and neck, liver or kidney cancer.

For the CDR3, the DNA is TGTGCCAGCTCACCACGAGATTCCATCTCTGGAAACACCATATATTTT. Protein sequence: CASSPRDSISGNTIYF. This sequence joins TRBV18 and TRBJ1-3, with unresolved D. V lost 1 base to trimming and J lost 0 bases, with 10 bases between them. CDR1 is KGHSH, CDR2 LQKENI, per germline. The length of the CDR3 is 16 residues.